This T cell receptor beta chain is drawn from a study of CD8+CD57+ T cells in acquired aplastic anemia. Study information: Healthy donor CD4+ samples were sequenced to a depth that averaged roughly 10 million reads.

In regard to this clonotype: This is likely a read error, given that the CDR3 carries no conserved phenylalanine or tryptophan at its end. The DNA is left out, because the CDR3 cannot be placed on it with certainty; the CDR3 is given as TCRdb lists it.

Profiling of TCR beta VDJ combinations and CDR3 sequences used genomic DNA as template. One entry per CDR3 protein, called by TCRdb with MiXCR from the reads. This repertoire shows a few hundred thousand distinct CDR3 sequences, around 72% found once; its top ten account for approximately 3.9%. The source of this sequence is a human donor in good health, serving as a control. Specimen: sorted CD4+, CD8+, or CD8+CD57+ T cells (not recorded which) from PBMCs.

CDR3 sequence: CASSQGQYQETQY. This chain connects TRBV9 to TRBJ2-7; TRBD1 is the table's D call and was not checked against the DNA. Germline V gives CDR1 SGDLS, CDR2 YYNGEE. Ends included, the CDR3 has 13 residues.